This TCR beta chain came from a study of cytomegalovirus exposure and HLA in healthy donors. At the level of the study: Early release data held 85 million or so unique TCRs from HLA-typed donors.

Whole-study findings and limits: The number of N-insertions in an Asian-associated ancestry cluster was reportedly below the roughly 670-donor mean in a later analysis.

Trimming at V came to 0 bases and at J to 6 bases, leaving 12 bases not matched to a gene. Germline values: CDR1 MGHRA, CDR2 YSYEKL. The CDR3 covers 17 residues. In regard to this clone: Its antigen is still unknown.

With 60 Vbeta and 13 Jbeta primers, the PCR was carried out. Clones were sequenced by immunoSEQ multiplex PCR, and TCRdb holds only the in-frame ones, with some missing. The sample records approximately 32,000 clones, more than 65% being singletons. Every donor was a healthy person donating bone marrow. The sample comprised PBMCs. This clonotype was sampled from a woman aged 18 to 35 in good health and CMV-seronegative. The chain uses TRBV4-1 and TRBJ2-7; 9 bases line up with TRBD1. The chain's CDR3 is CASSQEYGGQGRVEQYF. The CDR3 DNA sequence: TGCGCCAGCAGCCAAGAGTACGGGGGACAGGGAAGGGTCGAGCAGTACTTC.